This T cell receptor beta chain is drawn from a study of OX40 agonist ivuxolimab in advanced cancers. About the study: With a range of about 23 to 90, age averaged about 58 years, and roughly 80% were male. Prior therapy, whether anti-PD-1, anti-PD-L1 or anti-CTLA-4, was allowed, and more than 35% had some.

Using immunoSEQ multiplex PCR, the repertoire was profiled, and TCRdb retains in-frame clones only, with some absent. The table lists around 80,000 clones, about four fifths of them singletons. With respect to this clone: The antigen remains undetermined.

Peripheral blood came from all dose cohorts at three timepoints. General study results and limits: Compared with CD4+, CD8+ T cells on average had more expanded clones.

Trimming left V 1 base short and J 7 bases short, with 18 bases between. Germline values: CDR1 SGDLS, CDR2 YYNGEE. This CDR3 contains 15 residues. The source was CD4+ or CD8+ T cells sorted from blood, collected in a trial of the OX40 agonist ivuxolimab. The clonotype was recovered from an adult with an advanced solid tumor such as melanoma, head and neck, liver or kidney cancer. This sequence joins TRBV9 and TRBJ2-7, with a weak D call TRBD2 (5 bases). The CDR3 loop is CASSVRGYGYGEQYF. CDR3 DNA sequence: TGTGCCAGCAGCGTACGAGGGTATGGTTACGGGGAGCAGTACTTC.